A selection of T cell receptor beta chains follows, all from one sample in a study of T cells in Graves' hyperthyroidism and ophthalmopathy. TCRdb reprocessed the multiplex PCR reads via MiXCR and lists one record per CDR3 protein. Of 550,000 to 600,000 distinct CDR3 sequences listed, 11% to 15% are singletons. Sequenced: blood. The receptors come from a woman under 30 with Graves' ophthalmopathy. Each CDR3 is given with its conserved first and last residue. The order of the fields is J gene, V gene, clone size, D gene, CDR3 protein, CDR3 DNA. The D gene is left open where the match is weak. Size is omitted from some rows. Given values are once, few, many or a class for expanded clones.

TRBJ2-3 | TRBV12-3/TRBV12-4 | many | TRBD1 | CASREGQVYGGTRDTQYF | TGTGCCAGCAGGGAAGGACAGGTCTATGGTGGGACACGAGATACGCAGTATTTT
TRBJ2-2 | TRBV19 | many | TRBD2 | CASSIGLAGALGELFF | TGTGCCAGTAGTATAGGACTAGCGGGAGCCCTCGGGGAGCTGTTTTTT
TRBJ2-1 | TRBV7-9 | many | TRBD1 | CASSLGTGGQNEQFF | TGTGCCAGCAGCCTCGGGACAGGGGGCCAGAATGAGCAGTTCTTC
TRBJ2-6 | TRBV20-1 | few | TRBD1 | CSARQGGNSGANVLTF | TGCAGTGCCCGACAGGGTGGGAACTCTGGGGCCAACGTCCTGACTTTC
TRBJ2-1 | TRBV29-1 | many | TRBD2 | CSVKIGLAGRYNEQFF | TGCAGCGTTAAGATCGGGCTAGCGGGCAGATACAATGAGCAGTTCTTC
TRBJ1-6 | TRBV4-1 | many | TRBD1 | CASSQDYRGDSPLHF | TGCGCCAGCAGCCAAGATTACAGGGGCGATTCACCCCTCCACTTT
TRBJ2-1 | TRBV7-9 | many | NA | CASSLLGSGLYNEQFF | TGTGCCAGCAGCTTACTTGGGAGCGGACTCTACAATGAGCAGTTCTTC
TRBJ1-4 | TRBV18 | many | NA | CASSLQGNNEKLFF | TGTGCCAGCTCACTACAGGGAAATAATGAAAAACTGTTTTTT
TRBJ2-1 | TRBV20-1 | many | TRBD2 | CSAAIGTSGSNEQFF | TGCAGTGCTGCGATCGGGACTAGCGGGAGTAATGAGCAGTTCTTC
TRBJ2-7 | TRBV16 | many | TRBD1 | CASSRTGGSGEQYF | TGTGCCAGCAGCCGGACAGGGGGGTCGGGTGAGCAGTACTTC
TRBJ1-2 | TRBV28 | many | TRBD1 | CASSWAGGGYGYTF | TGTGCCAGCAGTTGGGCAGGGGGTGGGTATGGCTACACCTTC
TRBJ2-5 | TRBV29-1 | NA | TRBD2 | CSGKTGTSYETQYF | TGCAGCGGAAAAACCGGGACTAGCTACGAGACCCAGTACTTC
TRBJ2-7 | TRBV7-9 | few | TRBD1 | CASSPPSGTDYEQYF | TGTGCCAGCAGCCCGCCTTCCGGGACAGACTACGAGCAGTACTTC
TRBJ2-7 | TRBV12-5 | few | TRBD2 | CASGFAGVAYEQYF | TGTGCTAGTGGTTTCGCGGGAGTAGCCTACGAGCAGTACTTC
TRBJ2-7 | TRBV11-2 | many | TRBD1 | CASSLDPGQGLHEQYF | TGTGCCAGCAGCTTAGATCCGGGACAGGGACTCCACGAGCAGTACTTC
TRBJ1-1 | TRBV9 | many | NA | CASSPAGLTGEAFF | TGTGCCAGCAGCCCCGCTGGTTTAACGGGGGAAGCTTTCTTT
TRBJ1-4 | TRBV20-1 | NA | NA | CSANQPSTNEKLFF | TGCAGTGCCAACCAACCTTCAACTAATGAAAAACTGTTTTTT
TRBJ2-6 | TRBV10-3 | NA | TRBD2 | CAISTTSGRASGANVLTF | TGTGCCATCAGTACCACTAGCGGGAGGGCCTCTGGGGCCAACGTCCTGACTTTC
TRBJ2-5 | TRBV27 | NA | TRBD1 | CASNDGTGRETQYF | TGTGCCAGCAACGACGGGACAGGGAGAGAGACCCAGTACTTC
TRBJ1-5 | TRBV19 | many | NA | CASSIWGLGNQPQHF | TGTGCCAGTAGTATCTGGGGGCTTGGCAATCAGCCCCAGCATTTT
TRBJ1-5 | TRBV9 | many | NA | CASSVEGNSNQPQHF | TGTGCCAGCAGCGTAGAGGGTAATAGCAATCAGCCCCAGCATTTT
TRBJ2-3 | TRBV29-1 | many | NA | CSVERRGRNTQYF | TGCAGCGTTGAACGTAGGGGCAGGAATACGCAGTATTTT
TRBJ2-3 | TRBV13 | many | TRBD2 | CASSARLAADTQYF | TGTGCCAGCAGCGCAAGACTAGCAGCAGATACGCAGTATTTT